This TCR beta chain was sequenced in a study of blood T cell repertoires in COVID-19. Across the whole study: T cells, B-cell-depleted T cells, or PBMCs provided the cDNA or gDNA that served as material.

CDR1 is SGHAT and CDR2 is FQNNGV in the germline V gene. V lost 0 bases and J 4 bases, leaving 7 bases between the germline ends. The CDR3 consists of 14 residues. While infection was still active, Seattle patients were enrolled and then followed longitudinally. Original processing notes: Reference gene primer amplification in the assay estimated nucleated cell counts. Assay: immunoSEQ multiplex PCR; the TCRdb copy retains only in-frame clones and omits some. That table furnishes V, J and clone size, whereas the DNA furnished D and trimming. The sample lists about 82,000 clones; roughly 80% were seen once.

This chain uses TRBV11-2 with TRBJ1-5; unclear D gene. This TCR came from a man between 60 and 75 years old with COVID-19, enrolled during active disease. Input material: peripheral blood. CDR3 in amino acids: CASSLEGGNQPQHF. The CDR3 bases are TGTGCCAGCAGCTTAGAGGGCGGGAATCAGCCCCAGCATTTT.